This TCR beta chain comes out of a study of blood T cell repertoires in COVID-19 (dated by TCRdb to the early 2020s). About the study as a whole: Collaborator samples came from the United States, Italy and Spain and covered acute and convalescent phases of COVID-19. The dataset comprised deeply sampled blood TCRbeta repertoires from subjects exposed to, actively infected with, or recovered from COVID-19. A freely available public database, intended as a resource for researchers studying the immune response to SARS-CoV-2, is where the repertoires were released. A de-identified subject ID, COVID-19 status, age in years and sex were almost always included in the sample metadata. HLA class I and class II types, where available, came from metadata supplied by the sample provider rather than from assay-based typing. The material from the prospective study consisted of cDNA or gDNA derived from T cells, B-cell-depleted T cells, or PBMCs. Samples came from the ongoing ImmuneRACE study (first 160 participants) plus 1,254 subjects from 6 global collaborators. Study-level results and caveats: How much clinical and demographic metadata was included differed by source and by participant, and the metadata was provided uncurated.

One collaborating source in Seattle enrolled patients during active infection and followed them longitudinally through the course of disease. Whole blood was collected in K2EDTA tubes by collaborating institutions according to the institutions' own protocols. For TCRbeta analysis, collaborators shipped samples as frozen whole blood, isolated PBMCs, or DNA extracted from either of those sample types. TCRbeta CDR3 regions were amplified from genomic DNA using the immunoSEQ Assay, a bias-controlled multiplex PCR. The original methods were these. The number of nucleated cells in each sample was estimated by amplification of reference gene primers within the assay. To quantify the absolute abundance of each unique TCRbeta CDR3 rearrangement, sequence reads were collapsed and filtered. Productive Simpson clonality was computed per sample as the square root of Simpson's diversity index over productive rearrangements. TCRdb mirrors the immuneACCESS table, restricted to in-frame sequences. Some clones are absent from its copies; in checked studies, under half trace to an unresolved V gene, and the reason for the others is unknown. V, J and clone size were drawn from that table, and D and trimming were deduced from the DNA. This sample has 250,000 to 400,000 clones in its table, and 90% of those were observed once. 2.5% to 3.5% of the sample comes from the top ten.

Note on this clone: Its specific antigen is unknown. The sample holds no much larger clone one base away, and base qualities are not on file.

A distance of 13 bases separates the germline ends of V and J, which lose 10 bases and 1 base respectively. The CDR3 numbers 13 residues from cysteine through phenylalanine. The read is trimmed to its CDR3 DNA, 39 bases read in frame from base 1. CDR1 and CDR2 are drawn from the germline V gene (reference sequence): LNHDA, SQIVND. The sample consisted of peripheral blood. In this chain, TRBV19 is recombined with TRBJ1-1, with the D gene not clear enough to name. This sequence was found in a young woman with COVID-19, enrolled during active disease. CDR3 protein: CATQNTGNTEAFF. At the DNA level, the sequence is TGTGCCACCCAAAACACGGGGAACACTGAAGCTTTCTTT.